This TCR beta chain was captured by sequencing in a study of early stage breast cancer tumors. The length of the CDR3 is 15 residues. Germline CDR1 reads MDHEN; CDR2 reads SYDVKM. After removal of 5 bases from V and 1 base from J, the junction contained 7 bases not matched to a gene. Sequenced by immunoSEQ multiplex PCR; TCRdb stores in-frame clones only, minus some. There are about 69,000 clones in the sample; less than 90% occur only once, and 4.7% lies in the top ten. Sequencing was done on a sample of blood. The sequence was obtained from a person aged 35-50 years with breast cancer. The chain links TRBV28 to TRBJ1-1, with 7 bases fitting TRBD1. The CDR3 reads CASSRQQGKNTEAFF. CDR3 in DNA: TGTGCCAGCAGTCGTCAACAGGGGAAGAACACTGAAGCTTTCTTT.